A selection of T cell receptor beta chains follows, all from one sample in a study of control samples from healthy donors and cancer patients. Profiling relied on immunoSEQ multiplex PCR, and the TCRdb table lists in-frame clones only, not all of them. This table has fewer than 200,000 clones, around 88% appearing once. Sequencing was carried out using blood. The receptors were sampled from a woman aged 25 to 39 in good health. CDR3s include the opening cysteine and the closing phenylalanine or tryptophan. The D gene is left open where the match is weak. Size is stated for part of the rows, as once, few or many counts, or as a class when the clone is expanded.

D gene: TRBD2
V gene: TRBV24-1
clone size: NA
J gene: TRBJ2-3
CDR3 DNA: TGTGCCACCAGTGACCAGACTAGCGTTACAGATACGCAGTATTTT
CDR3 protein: CATSDQTSVTDTQYF

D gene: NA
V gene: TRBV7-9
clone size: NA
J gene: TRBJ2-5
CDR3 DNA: TGTGCCAGCAGCTGGGGCGGGATCTTCCAAGAGACCCAGTACTTC
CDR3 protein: CASSWGGIFQETQYF

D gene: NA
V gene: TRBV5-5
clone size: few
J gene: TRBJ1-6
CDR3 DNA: TGTGCCAGCAGCTTGGTGGGAGACTCACCCCTCCACTTT
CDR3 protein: CASSLVGDSPLHF

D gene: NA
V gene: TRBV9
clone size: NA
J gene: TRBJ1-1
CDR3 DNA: TGTGCCAGCAGCCCTTTTGCCCCGAACACTGAAGCTTTCTTT
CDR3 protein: CASSPFAPNTEAFF

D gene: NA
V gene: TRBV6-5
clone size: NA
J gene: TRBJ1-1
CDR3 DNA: TGTGCCAGCAGGGACGCCGGGAGAAAAGGAACTGAAGCTTTCTTT
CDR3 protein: CASRDAGRKGTEAFF

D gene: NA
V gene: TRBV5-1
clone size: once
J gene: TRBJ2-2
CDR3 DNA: TGCGCCAGCAGCCAGATTGGGGGGAACACCGGGGAGCTGTTTTTT
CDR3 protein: CASSQIGGNTGELFF

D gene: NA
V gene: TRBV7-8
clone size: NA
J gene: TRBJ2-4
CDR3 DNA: TGTGCCAGCAGCCCGGGGGCCAAAAACATTCAGTACTTC
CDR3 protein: CASSPGAKNIQYF

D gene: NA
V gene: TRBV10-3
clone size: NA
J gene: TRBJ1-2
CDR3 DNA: TGTGCCATCAGTGAACGCTCGGTCGGGACTAACTATGGCTACACCTTC
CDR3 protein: CAISERSVGTNYGYTF

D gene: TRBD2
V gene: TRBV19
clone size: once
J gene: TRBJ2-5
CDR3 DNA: TGTGCCAGTAGTATCACCCGGACTAGTTTGGGTGAGACCCAGTACTTC
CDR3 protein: CASSITRTSLGETQYF

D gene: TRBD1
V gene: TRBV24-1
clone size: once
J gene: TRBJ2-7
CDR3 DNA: TGTGCCACCCCCTATCGACAGGGTGATAGCGAGCAGTACTTC
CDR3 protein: CATPYRQGDSEQYF

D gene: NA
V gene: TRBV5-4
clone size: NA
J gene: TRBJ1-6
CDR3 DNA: TGTGCCAGCAGCTTGCAGGCAGGCGATAATTCACCCCTCCACTTT
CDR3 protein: CASSLQAGDNSPLHF

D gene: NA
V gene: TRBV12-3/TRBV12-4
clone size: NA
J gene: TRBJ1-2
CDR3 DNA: TGTGCCAGCAGTTTATGGGATAACTATGGCTACACCTTC
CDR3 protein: CASSLWDNYGYTF

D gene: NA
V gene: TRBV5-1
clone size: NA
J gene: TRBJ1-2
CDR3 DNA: TGCGCCAGCAGCTTGAGAGGCGATGGCTACACCTTC
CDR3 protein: CASSLRGDGYTF

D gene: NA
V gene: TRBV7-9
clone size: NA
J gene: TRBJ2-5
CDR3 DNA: TGTGCCAGCAGCTCAACAGAGCAAGAGACCCAGTACTTC
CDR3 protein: CASSSTEQETQYF

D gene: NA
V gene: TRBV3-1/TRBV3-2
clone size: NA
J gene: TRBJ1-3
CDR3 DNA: TGTGCCAGCAGCCATTTTGAGGCAAAATATCGGAACACCATATATTTT
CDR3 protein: CASSHFEAKYRNTIYF

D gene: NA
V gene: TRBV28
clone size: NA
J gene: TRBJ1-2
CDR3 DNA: TGTGCCAGCAGTCCGTCCGGATATGGCTACACCTTC
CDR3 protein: CASSPSGYGYTF

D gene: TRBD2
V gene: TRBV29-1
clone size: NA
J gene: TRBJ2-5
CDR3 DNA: TGCAGCGTGGGAGGGGCAGGTCGAGAGACCCAGTACTTC
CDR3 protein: CSVGGAGRETQYF

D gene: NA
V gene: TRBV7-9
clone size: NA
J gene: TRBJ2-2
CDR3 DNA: TGTGCCAGCAGCTCTCGTTCCAGGGGAAACACCGGGGAGCTGTTTTTT
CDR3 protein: CASSSRSRGNTGELFF

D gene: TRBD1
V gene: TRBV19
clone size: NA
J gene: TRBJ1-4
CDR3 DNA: TGTGCCAGTAGTCGACCGGGACAGGGGAATGAAAAACTGTTTTTT
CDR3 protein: CASSRPGQGNEKLFF

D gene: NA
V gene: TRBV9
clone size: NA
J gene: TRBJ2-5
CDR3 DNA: TGTGCCAGCAGCTATGGACTGAAAGAGACCCAGTACTTC
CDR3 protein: CASSYGLKETQYF

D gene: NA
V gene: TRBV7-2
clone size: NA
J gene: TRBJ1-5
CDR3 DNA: TGTGCCAGCAGCTTAGTTAGGGGTGGTCAGCCCCAGCATTTT
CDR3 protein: CASSLVRGGQPQHF

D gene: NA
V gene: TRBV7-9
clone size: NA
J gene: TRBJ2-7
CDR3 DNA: TGTGCCAGCAGGCGTACCGGGACCACTTACACCTACGAGCAGTACTTC
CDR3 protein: CASRRTGTTYTYEQYF

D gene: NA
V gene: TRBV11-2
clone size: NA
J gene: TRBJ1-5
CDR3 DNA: TGTGCCAGCAGCTTAGAAGGGGGATGGAATCAGCCCCAGCATTTT
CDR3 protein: CASSLEGGWNQPQHF

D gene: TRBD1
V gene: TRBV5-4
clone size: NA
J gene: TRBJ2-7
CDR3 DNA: TGTGCCAGCAGCTGGGGGACAGGGACCTACGAGCAGTACTTC
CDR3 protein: CASSWGTGTYEQYF

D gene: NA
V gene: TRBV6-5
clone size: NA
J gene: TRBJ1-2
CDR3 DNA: TGTGCCAGCAGTACAGGGTCGGGTAACTATGGCTACACCTTC
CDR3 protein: CASSTGSGNYGYTF

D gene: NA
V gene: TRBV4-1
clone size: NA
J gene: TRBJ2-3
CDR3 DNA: TGCGCCAGCAGCCAAGATCCGGCGACAGCATCTAGCACAGATACGCAGTATTTT
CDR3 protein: CASSQDPATASSTDTQYF

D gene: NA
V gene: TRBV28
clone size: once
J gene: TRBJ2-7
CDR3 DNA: TGTGCCAGCAGTTTAAGGTTGCCAGAGCAGTACTTC
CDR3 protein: CASSLRLPEQYF

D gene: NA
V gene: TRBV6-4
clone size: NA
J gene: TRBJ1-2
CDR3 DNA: TGTGCCAGCAGGGGGAAGGGGGGTGGGGGCTACACCTTC
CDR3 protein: CASRGKGGGGYTF

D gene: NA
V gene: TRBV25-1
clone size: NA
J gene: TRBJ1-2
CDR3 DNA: TGTGCCAGCAGTGACCGCAGGAGCGGCAACTATGGCTACACCTTC
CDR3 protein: CASSDRRSGNYGYTF

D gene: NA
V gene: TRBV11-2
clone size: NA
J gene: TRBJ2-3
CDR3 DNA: TGTGCCAGCAGCTCGGGGACGGGAGTCACAGATACGCAGTATTTT
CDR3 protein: CASSSGTGVTDTQYF

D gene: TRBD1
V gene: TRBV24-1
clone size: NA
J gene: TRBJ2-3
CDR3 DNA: TGTGCCACGGGGACAGGGGGCACAGATACGCAGTATTTT
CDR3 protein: CATGTGGTDTQYF

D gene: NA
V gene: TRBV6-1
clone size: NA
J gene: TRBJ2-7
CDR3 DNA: TGTGCCAGCAGTGAGTGGTACGAGCAGTACTTC
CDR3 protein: CASSEWYEQYF

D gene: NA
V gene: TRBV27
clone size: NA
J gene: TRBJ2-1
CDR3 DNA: TGTGCCAGCAGTTTAGGCCCTGAGCAGTTCTTC
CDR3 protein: CASSLGPEQFF

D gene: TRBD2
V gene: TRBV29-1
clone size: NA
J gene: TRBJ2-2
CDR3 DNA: TGCAGCGCTAAGGGACTAGCGGGACAGAACACCGGGGAGCTGTTTTTT
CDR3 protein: CSAKGLAGQNTGELFF

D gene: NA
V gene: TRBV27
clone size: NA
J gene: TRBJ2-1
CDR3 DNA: TGTGCCAGCAGTGAACCATCGACAGGGGGGGGGACTAGCTTAGGCAATGAGCAGTTCTTC
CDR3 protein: CASSEPSTGGGTSLGNEQFF

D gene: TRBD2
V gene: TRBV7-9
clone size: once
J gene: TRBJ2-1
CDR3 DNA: TGTGCCAGCAGCTTAAAGGGACTAGAGCAGTTCTTC
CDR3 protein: CASSLKGLEQFF

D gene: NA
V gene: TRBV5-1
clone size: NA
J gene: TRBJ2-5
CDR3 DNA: TGCGCCAGCAGCTTGGGGCAGGGTAGGGAGACCCAGTACTTC
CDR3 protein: CASSLGQGRETQYF

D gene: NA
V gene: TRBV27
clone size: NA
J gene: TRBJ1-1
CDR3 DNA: TGTGCCAGCAGTTCGGGGGCCGGGACCTACACTGAAGCTTTCTTT
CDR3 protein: CASSSGAGTYTEAFF

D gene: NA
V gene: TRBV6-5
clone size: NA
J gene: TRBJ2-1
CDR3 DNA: TGTGCCAGCAGTTACAGGAATGAGCAGTTCTTC
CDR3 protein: CASSYRNEQFF

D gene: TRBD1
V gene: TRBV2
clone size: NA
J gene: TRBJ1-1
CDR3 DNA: TGTGCCAGCAGTTTACAGGGGGGTACGAACACTGAAGCTTTCTTT
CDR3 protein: CASSLQGGTNTEAFF

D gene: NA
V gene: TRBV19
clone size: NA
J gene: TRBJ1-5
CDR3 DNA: TGTGCCAGTAGTATTGGAATACGGATCCGCAATCAGCCCCAGCATTTT
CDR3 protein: CASSIGIRIRNQPQHF

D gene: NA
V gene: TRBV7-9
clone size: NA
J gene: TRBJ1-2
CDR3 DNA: TGTGCCAGCAGCTTAAGTTTGCAGGTCATTCCTGAAAACTATGGCTACACCTTC
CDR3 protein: CASSLSLQVIPENYGYTF

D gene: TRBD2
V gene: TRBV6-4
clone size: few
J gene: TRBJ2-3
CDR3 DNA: TGTGCCAGCAGTGACGGCACTAGCGGAACAGATACGCAGTATTTT
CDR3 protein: CASSDGTSGTDTQYF

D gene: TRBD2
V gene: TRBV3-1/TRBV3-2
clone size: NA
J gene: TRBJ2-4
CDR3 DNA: TGTGCCAGCAGCCATAGCGGGGTTAGGAACATTCAGTACTTC
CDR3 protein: CASSHSGVRNIQYF

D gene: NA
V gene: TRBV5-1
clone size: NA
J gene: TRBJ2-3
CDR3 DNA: TGCGCCAGCAGCCCGGAACCGGGAGCTAGCACAGATACGCAGTATTTT
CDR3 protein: CASSPEPGASTDTQYF

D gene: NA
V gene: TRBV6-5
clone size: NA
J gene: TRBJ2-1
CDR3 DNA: TGTGCCAGCAGTCGGAGCGGAAGCTCCTACAATGAGCAGTTCTTC
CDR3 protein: CASSRSGSSYNEQFF

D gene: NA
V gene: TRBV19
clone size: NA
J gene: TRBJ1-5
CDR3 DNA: TGTGCCAGTAGTTCCCCGGGACCCCAGCATTTT
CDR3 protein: CASSSPGPQHF

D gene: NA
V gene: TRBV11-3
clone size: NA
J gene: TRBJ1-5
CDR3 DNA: TGTGCCAGCAGCTTATGGAATCAGCCCCAGCATTTT
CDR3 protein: CASSLWNQPQHF

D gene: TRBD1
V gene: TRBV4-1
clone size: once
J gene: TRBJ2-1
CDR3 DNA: TGCGCCAGCAGCCTGGGGACAGGGCTCTATGAGCAGTTCTTC
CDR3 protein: CASSLGTGLYEQFF

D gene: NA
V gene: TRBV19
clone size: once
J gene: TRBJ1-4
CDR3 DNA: TGTGCCAGTAGTATAGATCCAGGGAGTAGTGAACTGTTTTTT
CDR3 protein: CASSIDPGSSELFF

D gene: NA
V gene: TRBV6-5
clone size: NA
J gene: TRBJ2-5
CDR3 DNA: TGTGCCAGCAGTTACTCCCCCGGGACTCAAGAGACCCAGTACTTC
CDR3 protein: CASSYSPGTQETQYF

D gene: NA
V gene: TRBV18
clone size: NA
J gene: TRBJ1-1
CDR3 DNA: TGTGCCAGCTTCGACGGAGGTTTGAACACTGAAGCTTTCTTT
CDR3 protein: CASFDGGLNTEAFF

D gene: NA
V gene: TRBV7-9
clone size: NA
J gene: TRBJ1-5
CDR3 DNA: TGTGCCAGCAGCTTAGAGGGCCCCAATCAGCCCCAGCATTTT
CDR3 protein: CASSLEGPNQPQHF

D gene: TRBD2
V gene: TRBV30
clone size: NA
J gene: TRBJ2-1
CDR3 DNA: TGTGCCTGGAGTGCTAGCGGGGGGGCCTACAATGAGCAGTTCTTC
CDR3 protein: CAWSASGGAYNEQFF

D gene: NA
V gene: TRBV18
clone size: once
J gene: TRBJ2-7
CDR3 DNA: TGTGCCAGCTCACCACAACGGGCCGGCGAGCAGTACTTC
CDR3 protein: CASSPQRAGEQYF

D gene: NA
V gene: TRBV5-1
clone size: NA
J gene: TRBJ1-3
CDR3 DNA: TGCGCCAGCGGAGAACTCTCTGGAAACACCATATATTTT
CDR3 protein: CASGELSGNTIYF